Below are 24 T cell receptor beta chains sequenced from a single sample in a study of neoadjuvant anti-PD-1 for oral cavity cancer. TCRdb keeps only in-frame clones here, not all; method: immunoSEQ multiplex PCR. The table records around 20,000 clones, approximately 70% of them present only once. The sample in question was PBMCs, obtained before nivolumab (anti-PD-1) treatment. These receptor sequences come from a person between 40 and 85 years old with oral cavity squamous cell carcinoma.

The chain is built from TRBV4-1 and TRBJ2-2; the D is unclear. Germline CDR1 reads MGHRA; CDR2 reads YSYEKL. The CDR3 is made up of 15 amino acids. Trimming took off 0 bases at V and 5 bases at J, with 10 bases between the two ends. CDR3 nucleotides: TGCGCCAGCAGCCAAGATAGGATGGGTACCGGGGAGCTGTTTTTT. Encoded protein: CASSQDRMGTGELFF.

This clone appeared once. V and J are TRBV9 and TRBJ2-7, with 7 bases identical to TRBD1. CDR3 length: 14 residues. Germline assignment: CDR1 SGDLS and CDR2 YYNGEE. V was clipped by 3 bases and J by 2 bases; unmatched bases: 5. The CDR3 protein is CASSGTGPPYEQYF. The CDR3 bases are TGTGCCAGCAGCGGGACAGGCCCCCCCTACGAGCAGTACTTC.

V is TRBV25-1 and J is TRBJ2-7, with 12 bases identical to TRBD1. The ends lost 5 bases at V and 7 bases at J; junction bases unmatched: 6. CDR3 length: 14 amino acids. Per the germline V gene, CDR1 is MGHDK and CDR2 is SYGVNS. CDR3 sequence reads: CASSKGQGAGEQYF. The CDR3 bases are TGTGCCAGCAGTAAGGGACAGGGGGCAGGAGAGCAGTACTTC.

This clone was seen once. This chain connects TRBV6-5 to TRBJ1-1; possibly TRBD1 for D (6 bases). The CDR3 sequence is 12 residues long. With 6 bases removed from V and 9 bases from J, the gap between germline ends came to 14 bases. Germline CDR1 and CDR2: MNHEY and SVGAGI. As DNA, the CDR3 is TGTGCCAGCAGCAACCCAGGGGTCAAAGCTTTCTTT. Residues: CASSNPGVKAFF.

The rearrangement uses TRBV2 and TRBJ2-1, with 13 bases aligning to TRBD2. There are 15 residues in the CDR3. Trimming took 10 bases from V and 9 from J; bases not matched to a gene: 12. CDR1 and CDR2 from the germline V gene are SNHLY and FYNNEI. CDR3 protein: CATRRTSGSSGEQFF. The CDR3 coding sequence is TGTGCCACCAGACGGACTAGCGGGAGCTCGGGTGAGCAGTTCTTC.

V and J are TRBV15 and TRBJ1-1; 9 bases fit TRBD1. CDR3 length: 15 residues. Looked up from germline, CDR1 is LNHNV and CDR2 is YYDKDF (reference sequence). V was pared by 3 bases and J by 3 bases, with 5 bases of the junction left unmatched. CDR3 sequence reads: CATSSRTGVDTEAFF. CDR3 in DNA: TGTGCCACCAGCAGTAGGACAGGGGTGGACACTGAAGCTTTCTTT.

In DNA form, the CDR3 reads TGTGCCAGCAGTGAGTTCGGGACAGACAATCAGCCCCAGCATTTT. This sequence encodes CASSEFGTDNQPQHF. The rearrangement joins TRBV25-1 to TRBJ1-5, with 7 bases matching TRBD1. Germline V gene data show CDR1 as MGHDK and CDR2 as SYGVNS. Trimming cost V 3 bases and J 3 bases; bases outside gene matches: 5. The CDR3 runs to 15 residues.

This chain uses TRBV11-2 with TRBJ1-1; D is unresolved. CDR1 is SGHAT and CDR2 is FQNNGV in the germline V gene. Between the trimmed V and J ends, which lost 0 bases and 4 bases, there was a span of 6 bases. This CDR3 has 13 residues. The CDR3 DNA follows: TGTGCCAGCAGCTTAGACTGGACCACTGAAGCTTTCTTT. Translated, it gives CASSLDWTTEAFF.

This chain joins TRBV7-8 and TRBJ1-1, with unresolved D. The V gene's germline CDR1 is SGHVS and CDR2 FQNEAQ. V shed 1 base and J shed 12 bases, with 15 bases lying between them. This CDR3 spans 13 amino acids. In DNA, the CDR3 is TGTGCCAGCAGCTTAGAGGCGGAAACGAAGACTTTCTTT. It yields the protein CASSLEAETKTFF.

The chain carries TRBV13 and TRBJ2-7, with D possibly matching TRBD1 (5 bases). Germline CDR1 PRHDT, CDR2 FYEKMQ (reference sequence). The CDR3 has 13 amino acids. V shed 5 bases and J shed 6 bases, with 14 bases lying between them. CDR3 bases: TGTGCCAGCAGCCTAGATAGGGGCGCCGAGCAGTACTTC. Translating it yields CASSLDRGAEQYF. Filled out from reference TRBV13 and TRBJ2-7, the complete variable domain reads AAGVIQSPRHLIKEKRETATLKCYPIPRHDTVYWYQQGPGQDPQFLISFYEKMQSDKGSIPDRFSAQQFSDYHSELNMSSLELGDSALYFCASSLDRGAEQYFGPGTRLTVT.

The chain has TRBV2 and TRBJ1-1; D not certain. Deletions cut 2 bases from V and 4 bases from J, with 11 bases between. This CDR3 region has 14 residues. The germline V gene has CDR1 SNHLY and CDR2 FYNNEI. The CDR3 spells CASSESGHTTEAFF. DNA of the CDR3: TGTGCCAGCAGTGAATCGGGTCACACCACTGAAGCTTTCTTT.

Here the CDR3 reads CASSYASGANYGYTF. The CDR3 DNA is TGTGCCAGCAGTTACGCCTCGGGGGCTAACTATGGCTACACCTTC. This chain links TRBV27 with TRBJ1-2, with a weak D call TRBD1 (5 bases). This CDR3 region has 15 residues. The V end was cut by 4 bases, the J end by 0 bases, with 12 bases between. CDR1 and CDR2 (germline): MNHEY, SMNVEV (reference sequence).

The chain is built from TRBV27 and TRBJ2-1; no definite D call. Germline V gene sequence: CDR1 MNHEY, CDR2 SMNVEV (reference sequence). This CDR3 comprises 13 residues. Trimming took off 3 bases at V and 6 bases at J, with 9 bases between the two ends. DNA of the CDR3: TGTGCCAGCAGTTTTGGTTTCGGCAATGAGCAGTTCTTC. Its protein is CASSFGFGNEQFF.

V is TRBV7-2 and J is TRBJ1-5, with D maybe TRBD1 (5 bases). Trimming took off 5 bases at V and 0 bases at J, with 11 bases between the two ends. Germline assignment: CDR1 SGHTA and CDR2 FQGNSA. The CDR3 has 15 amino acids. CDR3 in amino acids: CASSRTINSNQPQHF. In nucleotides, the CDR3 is TGTGCCAGCAGCCGGACAATTAATAGCAATCAGCCCCAGCATTTT.

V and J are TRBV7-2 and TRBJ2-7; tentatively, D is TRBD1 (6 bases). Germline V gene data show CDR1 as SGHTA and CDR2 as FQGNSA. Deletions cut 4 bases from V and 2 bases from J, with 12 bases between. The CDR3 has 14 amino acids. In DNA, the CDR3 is TGTGCCAGCAGCTGGATCACAGGGACCTACGAGCAGTACTTC. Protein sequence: CASSWITGTYEQYF. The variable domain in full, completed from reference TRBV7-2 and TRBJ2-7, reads GAGVSQSPSNKVTEKGKDVELRCDPISGHTALYWYRQSLGQGLEFLIYFQGNSAPDKSGLPSDRFSAERTGGSVSTLTIQRTQQEDSAVYLCASSWITGTYEQYFGPGTRLTVT.

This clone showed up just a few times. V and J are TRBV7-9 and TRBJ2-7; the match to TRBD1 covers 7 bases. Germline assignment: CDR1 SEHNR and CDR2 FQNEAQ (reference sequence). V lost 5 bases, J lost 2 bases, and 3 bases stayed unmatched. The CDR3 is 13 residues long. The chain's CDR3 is CASSPDRTYEQYF. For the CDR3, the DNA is TGTGCCAGCAGCCCGGACAGGACCTACGAGCAGTACTTC.

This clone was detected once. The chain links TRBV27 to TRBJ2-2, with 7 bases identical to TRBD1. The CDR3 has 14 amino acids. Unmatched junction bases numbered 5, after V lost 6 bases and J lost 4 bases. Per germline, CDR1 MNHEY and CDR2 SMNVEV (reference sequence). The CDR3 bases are TGTGCCAGCAGGAGCGGACAGGTCACCGGGGAGCTGTTTTTT. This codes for CASRSGQVTGELFF.

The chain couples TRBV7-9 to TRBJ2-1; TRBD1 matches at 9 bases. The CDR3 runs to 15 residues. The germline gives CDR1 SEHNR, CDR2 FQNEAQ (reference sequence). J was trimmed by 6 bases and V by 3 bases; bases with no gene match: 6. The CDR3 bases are TGTGCCAGCAGCTTCGGGACAGGGCAGGGCAATGAGCAGTTCTTC. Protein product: CASSFGTGQGNEQFF. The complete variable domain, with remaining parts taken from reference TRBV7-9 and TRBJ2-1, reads DTGVSQNPRHKITKRGQNVTFRCDPISEHNRLYWYRQTLGQGPEFLTYFQNEAQLEKSRLLSDRFSAERPKGSFSTLEIQRTEQGDSAMYLCASSFGTGQGNEQFFGPGTRLTVL.

CDR3 region: CASSVAPDPRGDTQYF. DNA for the CDR3: TGTGCCAGCAGCGTAGCCCCGGACCCCCGGGGAGATACGCAGTATTTT. V and J are TRBV9 and TRBJ2-3; a possible D gene is TRBD2 (5 bases). The CDR3 length is 16 residues. CDR1 is SGDLS and CDR2 is YYNGEE in the germline V gene. V lost 0 bases, J lost 5 bases, and 16 bases lay in between.

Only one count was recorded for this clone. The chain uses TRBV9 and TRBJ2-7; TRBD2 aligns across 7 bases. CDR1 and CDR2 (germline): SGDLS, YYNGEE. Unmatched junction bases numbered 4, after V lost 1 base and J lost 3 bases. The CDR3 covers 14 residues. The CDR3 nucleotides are TGTGCCAGCAGCGTAACCGGGGAGGGCTACGAGCAGTACTTC. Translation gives CASSVTGEGYEQYF.

In DNA form, the CDR3 reads TGCAGTGCTAGTTCTGGACAGCCCCAGCATTTT. It is translated as CSASSGQPQHF. V usage is TRBV20-1 and J usage is TRBJ1-5; D ambiguous. The ends were cut back, 3 bases at V and 7 bases at J, with 7 bases in the middle. Germline CDR1 is DFQATT and CDR2 is SNEGSKA (reference sequence). The CDR3 sequence is 11 residues long.

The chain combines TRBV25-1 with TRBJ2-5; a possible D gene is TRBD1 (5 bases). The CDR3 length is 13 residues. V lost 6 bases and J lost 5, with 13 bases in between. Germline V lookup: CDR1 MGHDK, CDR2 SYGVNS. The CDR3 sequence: CASRGQGRETQYF. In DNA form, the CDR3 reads TGTGCCAGCAGGGGGCAAGGGCGGGAGACCCAGTACTTC. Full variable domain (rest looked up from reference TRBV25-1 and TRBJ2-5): EADIYQTPRYLVIGTGKKITLECSQTMGHDKMYWYQQDPGMELHLIHYSYGVNSTEKGDLSSESTVSRIRTEHFPLTLESARPSHTSQYLCASRGQGRETQYFGPGTRLLVL.

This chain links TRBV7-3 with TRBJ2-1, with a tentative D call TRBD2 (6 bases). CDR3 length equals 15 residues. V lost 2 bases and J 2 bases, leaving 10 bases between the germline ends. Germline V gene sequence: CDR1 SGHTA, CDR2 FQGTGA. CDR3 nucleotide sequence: TGTGCCAGCAGCTTAGTGGGAGGCGCCTACAATGAGCAGTTCTTC. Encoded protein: CASSLVGGAYNEQFF.

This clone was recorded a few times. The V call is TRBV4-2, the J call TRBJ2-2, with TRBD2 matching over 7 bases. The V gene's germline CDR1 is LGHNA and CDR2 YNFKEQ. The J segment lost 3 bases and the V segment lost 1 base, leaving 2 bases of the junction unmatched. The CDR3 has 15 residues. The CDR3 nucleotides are TGTGCCAGCAGCCAAGCGGCGGGAGACACCGGGGAGCTGTTTTTT. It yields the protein CASSQAAGDTGELFF.